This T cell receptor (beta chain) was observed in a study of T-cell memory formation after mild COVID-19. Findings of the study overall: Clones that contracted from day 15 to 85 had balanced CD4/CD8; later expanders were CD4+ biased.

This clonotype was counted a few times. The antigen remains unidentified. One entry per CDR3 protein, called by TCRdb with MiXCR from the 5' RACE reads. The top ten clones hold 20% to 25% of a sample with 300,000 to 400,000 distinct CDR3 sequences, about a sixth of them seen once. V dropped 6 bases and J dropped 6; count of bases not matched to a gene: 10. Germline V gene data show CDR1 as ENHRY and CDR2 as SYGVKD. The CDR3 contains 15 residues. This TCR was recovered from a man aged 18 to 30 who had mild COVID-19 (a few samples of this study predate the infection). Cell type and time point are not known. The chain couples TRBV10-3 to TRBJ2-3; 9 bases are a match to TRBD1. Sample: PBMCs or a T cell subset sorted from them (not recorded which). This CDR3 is CAISPGQGIWDTQYF. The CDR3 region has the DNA TGTGCCATCAGCCCGGGACAGGGTATTTGGGATACGCAGTATTTT.